This T cell receptor beta chain was retrieved from a study of T cells in Graves' hyperthyroidism and ophthalmopathy. Per germline, CDR1 MGHDK and CDR2 SYGVNS. This CDR3 comprises 15 residues. V lost 3 bases and J lost 1, with 12 bases in between. Whole-study findings and limits: From stable hyperthyroidism, ophthalmopathy was separated by a 13 V-J model.

As concerns this clonotype: No antigen is known for it.

In making diagnoses, clinical symptoms, serum thyroxine and TRAb, thyroid ultrasound and orbital computed tomography were all used. The CDR3 regions of TCR beta were amplified from RNA transcripts. First-round RT-PCR with HTBI primers amplified the TCR CDR3 region. MiXCR, applied by TCRdb to the multiplex PCR reads, yields one record per CDR3 protein. The repertoire holds 460,000 or so distinct CDR3 sequences, 13% to 15% seen once, with 15% to 20% in the top ten. The sample consisted of blood. The genes are TRBV25-1 and TRBJ1-2, with D perhaps TRBD1 (5 bases). The sequence derives from a woman aged 18-29 years with Graves' hyperthyroidism. The CDR3 bases are TGTGCCAGCAGTGATCTGAGGGGCCTTAACTATGGCTACACCTTC. Its protein is CASSDLRGLNYGYTF.